This T cell receptor beta chain comes out of a study of response to subunit inactivated influenza vaccine. A note on this clonotype: No antigen is known for it. One junction end does not reproduce the germline sequence, and a read error may be involved.

From the RT-PCR reads, TCRdb called clonotypes with MiXCR, one entry per CDR3 protein. The sample lists roughly 500,000 distinct CDR3 sequences, about 17% occurring once. Whole-study findings and limits: Authors proposed each seasonal influenza vaccination draws in few new T cells.

Germline CDR1 and CDR2: DFQATT and SNEGSKA (reference sequence). The CDR3 covers 14 residues. The sample consisted of CD4+ T cells sorted from PBMCs, taken around 2 years after vaccination. The sequence derives from a man aged 50-75 years who received an inactivated influenza vaccine. V is TRBV20-1 and J is TRBJ2-7; TRBD1 is a possible D gene (7 bases). Here the CDR3 reads CSARGGGRGYEQYF. The CDR3 DNA follows: TGCAGTGCAAGAGGAGGGGGCCGGGGGTACGAGCAGTACTTC.